The 24 T cell receptor beta chains given below trace back to one sample, sequenced in a study of cytomegalovirus exposure and HLA in healthy donors. This PCR relied on a set of 60 Vbeta primers and 13 Jbeta primers. TCRdb keeps only in-frame clones here, not all; method: immunoSEQ multiplex PCR. The data contain about 140,000 clones, 88% of them singletons. Sequenced sample: PBMCs. These receptors were taken from a woman between 40 and 55 years old in good health and CMV-seronegative.

The J gene is TRBJ2-3, the V gene TRBV10-3, with TRBD2 as a possible D gene (6 bases). CDR3 length: 14 residues. Looked up from germline, CDR1 is ENHRY and CDR2 is SYGVKD. V was shortened by 4 bases and J by 1 base, with 9 bases between the two germline ends. The CDR3 nucleotides are TGTGCCATCAGTGCGGGAGTGGGCACAGATACGCAGTATTTT. As protein: CAISAGVGTDTQYF.

This clone has only one observation. J is TRBJ2-5 and V is TRBV9; the D call may be TRBD1 or TRBD2 (6 bases each). The germline V and J ends were trimmed by 7 bases and 5 bases, with 12 bases remaining between them. The CDR3 totals 12 residues. Germline-derived CDR1 and CDR2 are SGDLS and YYNGEE. The CDR3 here is CASGGTTETQYF. CDR3 DNA: TGTGCCAGCGGCGGGACAACGGAGACCCAGTACTTC.

V and J are TRBV5-4 and TRBJ1-1; the D is unclear. The germline gives CDR1 SGHNT, CDR2 YYREEE (reference sequence). Trimming removed 2 bases from V and 1 base from J, with 6 bases in between. The CDR3 totals 13 residues. DNA for the CDR3: TGTGCCAGCAGCTTTTCGGGGAACACTGAAGCTTTCTTT. This translates into CASSFSGNTEAFF.

J is TRBJ1-2 and V is TRBV7-2, with D perhaps matching TRBD1 (6 bases). The germline V and J ends were trimmed by 3 bases and 0 bases, with 14 bases remaining between them. Germline loops: CDR1 SGHTA, CDR2 FQGNSA. The CDR3 has 16 amino acids. Written as DNA, the CDR3 is TGTGCCAGCAGCTTCACCGGGACACTGACTAACTATGGCTACACCTTC. Translated: CASSFTGTLTNYGYTF.

The J gene is TRBJ1-5, the V gene TRBV10-3; unclear D gene. Trimming removed 3 bases at V and 3 bases at J, with 6 bases between. Germline CDR1 and CDR2: ENHRY and SYGVKD. This CDR3 region has 13 residues. CDR3 in amino acids: CAISDSDNQPQHF. CDR3 DNA sequence: TGTGCCATCAGTGATAGCGACAATCAGCCCCAGCATTTT.

With regard to this clone: Other DNA sequences in this sample translate to the same CDR3. The CDR3 DNA reads TGTGCCAGCACCCTAGCGGGAGACAATGAGCAGTTCTTC. Amino acid sequence: CASTLAGDNEQFF. The chain links TRBV6-5 to TRBJ2-1; 10 positions match TRBD2. This CDR3 region has 13 residues. J gave up 5 bases and V 7 bases, and 2 bases lay outside the gene matches. Germline-derived CDR1 and CDR2 are MNHEY and SVGAGI.

V usage is TRBV7-8 and J usage is TRBJ1-2; the match to TRBD1 covers 7 bases. This CDR3 is built from 15 residues. J was trimmed by 4 bases and V by 5 bases; bases with no gene match: 10. Germline CDR1 and CDR2: SGHVS and FQNEAQ. In DNA, the CDR3 is TGTGCCAGCAGCAGGATCACAGGGGCGGGCTATGGCTACACCTTC. Encoded protein: CASSRITGAGYGYTF.

This clone was seen a handful of times. The chain carries TRBV28 and TRBJ2-7; possible D gene TRBD1, 6 bases. Germline V gives CDR1 MDHEN, CDR2 SYDVKM. V was pared by 3 bases and J by 0 bases, with 12 bases between. This CDR3 is built from 15 residues. The chain's CDR3 is CASSFFQGYSYEQYF. CDR3 sequence (DNA): TGTGCCAGCAGTTTCTTCCAGGGGTACTCCTACGAGCAGTACTTC.

The rearrangement joins TRBV7-9 to TRBJ2-3, with 8 nucleotides matching TRBD2. Germline-derived CDR1 and CDR2 are SEHNR and FQNEAQ (reference sequence). This CDR3 region has 13 residues. Losses at the gene ends were 10 bases for V and 7 bases for J; bases not matched to a gene: 10. The CDR3 protein is CATGSGRDHTQYF. The CDR3 coding sequence is TGTGCCACGGGAAGCGGGAGAGACCATACGCAGTATTTT. The full variable domain, its missing parts supplied by reference TRBV7-9 and TRBJ2-3, is DTGVSQNPRHKITKRGQNVTFRCDPISEHNRLYWYRQTLGQGPEFLTYFQNEAQLEKSRLLSDRFSAERPKGSFSTLEIQRTEQGDSAMYLCATGSGRDHTQYFGPGTRLTVL.

The gene calls are TRBV2 and TRBJ2-5; 7 bases fit TRBD2. The CDR3 is 13 residues long. Germline V gene lookup returns CDR1 SNHLY and CDR2 FYNNEI. V was pared by 5 bases and J by 6 bases, with 6 bases of the junction left unmatched. The CDR3 loop reads CASSTGLKKTQYF. DNA of the CDR3: TGTGCCAGCAGTACGGGACTAAAAAAGACCCAGTACTTC.

The chain recombines TRBV11-3 with TRBJ2-7; possible D gene TRBD2, 5 bases. The CDR3 is 13 residues long. With 5 bases removed from V and 6 bases from J, the gap between germline ends came to 14 bases. Germline lookup yields CDR1 SGHNT and CDR2 YENEEA. CDR3 protein: CASSPEERGEQYF. The CDR3, as DNA: TGTGCCAGCAGCCCCGAGGAACGGGGCGAGCAGTACTTC. Drawing the rest from reference TRBV11-3 and TRBJ2-7, the complete variable domain is EAGVVQSPRYKIIEKKQPVAFWCNPISGHNTLYWYLQNLGQGPELLIRYENEEAVDDSQLPKDRFSAERLKGVDSTLKIQPAELGDSAVYLCASSPEERGEQYFGPGTRLTVT.

The chain joins TRBV5-1 to TRBJ2-7, with D perhaps TRBD1 (5 bases). The ends were cut back, 5 bases at V and 1 base at J, with 10 bases in the middle. Germline CDR1 and CDR2: SGHRS and YFSETQ. The CDR3 totals 13 residues. This chain's CDR3 is CASRQVGSYEQYF. The CDR3 coding sequence is TGCGCCAGCAGACAGGTAGGGTCCTACGAGCAGTACTTC.

The chain is built from TRBV6-5 and TRBJ2-1; D is possibly TRBD1 (6 bases). This CDR3 is 15 amino acids long. The ends were cut back, 6 bases at V and 3 bases at J, with 15 bases in the middle. CDR1 is MNHEY, CDR2 SVGAGI, per germline. The CDR3 is CASSPYRVGYNEQFF. CDR3 coding DNA: TGTGCCAGCAGCCCCTACAGGGTGGGCTACAATGAGCAGTTCTTC.

V gene TRBV5-6 combines with J gene TRBJ1-1; D uncertain. The CDR3 sequence is 11 residues long. V was clipped by 1 base and J by 7 bases, with 5 bases between them. Germline CDR1 is SGHDT and CDR2 is YYEEEE. In DNA, the CDR3 is TGTGCCAGCAGCTTGAGCGGTGAAGCTTTCTTT. Translation gives CASSLSGEAFF.

The chain combines TRBV5-1 with TRBJ2-1; D possibly corresponds to TRBD2 (5 bases). Looked up from germline, CDR1 is SGHRS and CDR2 is YFSETQ. V was clipped by 3 bases and J by 3 bases, with 16 bases between them. CDR3 size: 16 residues. DNA of the CDR3: TGCGCCAGCAGCTCGACCTTGGGAGCGTACTACAATGAGCAGTTCTTC. Amino acid sequence: CASSSTLGAYYNEQFF.

The chain recombines TRBV27 with TRBJ2-1, with D maybe TRBD2 (5 bases). V shed 6 bases and J shed 9 bases, with 9 bases lying between them. From germline, CDR1 is MNHEY and CDR2 SMNVEV (reference sequence). The CDR3 covers 11 residues. This CDR3 is CASSPRGEQFF. The DNA of the CDR3 is TGTGCCAGCAGCCCACGGGGTGAGCAGTTCTTC.

J is TRBJ2-3 and V is TRBV7-8; TRBD2 aligns across 7 bases. Germline assignment: CDR1 SGHVS and CDR2 FQNEAQ. The CDR3 sequence is 14 residues long. Trimming cost V 1 base and J 5 bases; bases outside gene matches: 3. The CDR3: CASSLGRGGDTQYF. CDR3 sequence (DNA): TGTGCCAGCAGCTTAGGCCGCGGGGGAGATACGCAGTATTTT.

The V gene is TRBV7-2, the J gene TRBJ1-1; D is unresolved. Looked up from germline, CDR1 is SGHTA and CDR2 is FQGNSA. This CDR3 is built from 16 residues. The V and J ends lost 1 base and 1 base respectively, with 13 bases between them. CDR3 amino acids: CASSLVPQLTNTEAFF. The CDR3 region has the DNA TGTGCCAGCAGCTTAGTCCCCCAACTAACGAACACTGAAGCTTTCTTT.

This clone appeared a few times. V and J are TRBV4-2 and TRBJ2-7, with 9 bases that match TRBD1. The CDR3 runs to 15 residues. Germline V gene data show CDR1 as LGHNA and CDR2 as YNFKEQ. V lost 1 base to trimming and J lost 3 bases; unmatched junction nucleotides: 4. CDR3 bases: TGTGCCAGCAGCCAAGGCCCGGGACAGGGCTACGAGCAGTACTTC. Amino acids: CASSQGPGQGYEQYF.

This clone was observed once. Written as DNA, the CDR3 is TGCAGCGCCGAAAGGGGTAGCACAGATACGCAGTATTTT. Amino acid sequence: CSAERGSTDTQYF. This rearrangement joins TRBV29-1 to TRBJ2-3, with a possible D match to TRBD1 (5 bases). Germline CDR1 reads SQVTM; CDR2 reads ANQGSEA. The length of the CDR3 is 13 residues. V lost 7 bases to trimming and J lost 0 bases, with 11 bases between them.

The gene calls are TRBV18 and TRBJ1-2, with D uncertain. CDR3 length: 17 residues. V was pared by 0 bases and J by 4 bases, with 18 bases between. CDR1 and CDR2 (germline): KGHSH, LQKENI. CDR3 residues: CASSPPSLSDYGYGYTF. CDR3 DNA: TGTGCCAGCTCACCACCGTCCCTTAGCGACTACGGCTATGGCTACACCTTC.

The V and J genes are TRBV5-4 and TRBJ2-3; 9 positions agree with TRBD2. The germline V gene has CDR1 SGHNT and CDR2 YYREEE (reference sequence). The CDR3 contains 16 residues. The V segment lost 0 bases and the J segment 2 bases; nucleotides outside the gene matches: 4. The CDR3 nucleotides read TGTGCCAGCAGCTTGGTTGCGGGAGGGATCACAGATACGCAGTATTTT. Translation: CASSLVAGGITDTQYF. Full variable domain (outside the CDR3, taken from reference TRBV5-4 and TRBJ2-3): ETGVTQSPTHLIKTRGQQVTLRCSSQSGHNTVSWYQQALGQGPQFIFQYYREEENGRGNFPPRFSGLQFPNYSSELNVNALELDDSALYLCASSLVAGGITDTQYFGPGTRLTVL.

J is TRBJ2-3 and V is TRBV7-6; 8 nucleotides line up with TRBD2. The CDR3 is 17 residues long. Per germline, CDR1 SGHVS and CDR2 FNYEAQ. The trim removed 1 base at V and 4 bases at J, leaving 10 bases unmatched. CDR3 region: CASSLGGGLAVSDTQYF. Here the CDR3 DNA reads TGTGCCAGCAGCTTAGGCGGGGGGCTAGCGGTATCAGATACGCAGTATTTT.

The chain links TRBV27 to TRBJ1-1; D perhaps matches TRBD1 (6 bases). The CDR3 is made up of 15 amino acids. V was clipped by 4 bases and J by 1 base, with 13 bases between them. CDR1 MNHEY and CDR2 SMNVEV come from the germline V gene (reference sequence). The CDR3, as DNA: TGTGCCAGCAGTTGGATCGGGGGGCCGAACACTGAAGCTTTCTTT. Translating gives CASSWIGGPNTEAFF.